Listed here are 24 T cell receptor beta chains from one sample, sequenced in a study of identical twins. TCRdb redid the calling of the 5' RACE reads with MiXCR, one entry per CDR3 protein. The sample lists roughly 570,000 distinct CDR3 sequences; 7.5% to 10% were seen once. The sample also formed part of further work on yellow fever vaccine responses in identical twins.

Material for sequencing was PBMCs. Receptor source: a woman aged 18-29 years in good health.

The CDR3 sequence is CASSQDNSDEQYF. DNA of the CDR3: TGCGCCAGCAGCCAAGATAACAGTGACGAGCAGTACTTC. The chain couples TRBV4-1 to TRBJ2-7, with no clear D. This CDR3 is built from 13 residues. Looked up from germline, CDR1 is MGHRA and CDR2 is YSYEKL. Trimming took 0 bases from V and 5 from J, leaving 8 bases between them.

This clonotype was recorded at least ten times. The chain is built from TRBV20-1 and TRBJ2-1; the match to TRBD2 covers 7 bases. The CDR3 has 13 residues. V lost 1 base to trimming and J lost 9 bases; unmatched junction nucleotides: 6. Looked up from germline, CDR1 is DFQATT and CDR2 is SNEGSKA (reference sequence). The chain's CDR3 is CSARAGLVGEQFF. CDR3 coding DNA: TGCAGTGCTAGAGCCGGACTAGTTGGTGAGCAGTTCTTC.

This clonotype showed up many times. The CDR3 nucleotides read TGTGCCAGCAGCCCGTTAAAGTCAACTAATGAAAAACTGTTTTTT. Amino acids: CASSPLKSTNEKLFF. The rearrangement links TRBV7-2 to TRBJ1-4; no definite D call. Trimming pared 5 bases from V and 0 bases from J, leaving 10 bases between. Germline CDR1 is SGHTA and CDR2 is FQGNSA. This CDR3 comprises 15 residues.

This clonotype was picked up many times. The chain is built from TRBV6-2 or TRBV6-3 and TRBJ2-4; weak D call: TRBD1 (5 bases). Germline CDR1 and CDR2: MNHEY and SVGEGT. This CDR3 region has 15 residues. Trimming left V 1 base short and J 6 bases short, with 13 bases between. The CDR3 sequence: CASSYWAGRGNIQYF. CDR3 DNA: TGTGCCAGCAGTTACTGGGCAGGGCGAGGAAACATTCAGTACTTC.

The J gene is TRBJ2-7, the V gene TRBV11-2, with 7 nucleotides matching TRBD1. Germline V CDR1 and CDR2: SGHAT, FQNNGV. The ends lost 5 bases at V and 3 bases at J; junction bases unmatched: 13. The CDR3 spans 16 residues. As DNA, the CDR3 is TGTGCCAGCAGCCCCACGCGGAACAGGGGAGTCTACGAGCAGTACTTC. Amino acid sequence: CASSPTRNRGVYEQYF.

This clonotype was observed a few times. The CDR3 coding sequence is TGTGCCATCAGTCCAGATCAGGGGCTCAATGAGCAGTTCTTC. Encoded protein: CAISPDQGLNEQFF. The chain has TRBV10-3 and TRBJ2-1, with a tentative D call TRBD1 (6 bases). The length of the CDR3 is 14 residues. Germline V CDR1 and CDR2: ENHRY, SYGVKD. Trimming took 5 bases from V and 6 from J, leaving 14 bases between them.

This sequence joins TRBV7-9 and TRBJ2-3; D gene uncertain. Deletions cut 5 bases from V and 4 bases from J, with 22 bases between. The CDR3 has 17 residues. Germline values: CDR1 SEHNR, CDR2 FQNEAQ (reference sequence). This CDR3 is CASSPTEFGAEADTQYF. CDR3 coding DNA: TGTGCCAGCAGCCCCACAGAGTTCGGCGCTGAGGCAGATACGCAGTATTTT.

The table lists this clonotype with a few counts. The chain joins TRBV6-1 to TRBJ1-2; weak D call: TRBD1 (6 bases). The germline CDR1 and CDR2 sequences are MNHNS and SASEGT. V lost 7 bases to trimming and J lost 4 bases, with 16 bases between them. This CDR3 has 14 residues. The CDR3 DNA follows: TGTGCCAGCACCAATCGGGGGGGCGGCTATGGCTACACCTTC. This sequence encodes CASTNRGGGYGYTF.

This clonotype has a handful of counts. The chain carries TRBV28 and TRBJ2-5; no reliable D call. From germline, CDR1 is MDHEN and CDR2 SYDVKM. V was trimmed by 6 bases and J by 5 bases, leaving 13 bases between them. This CDR3 is 13 amino acids long. As DNA, the CDR3 is TGTGCCAGCAGCCCAGAGAGTGGGGAGACCCAGTACTTC. Protein sequence: CASSPESGETQYF.

The sample holds many counts of this clonotype. The chain carries TRBV18 and TRBJ2-5; no definite D call. This CDR3 comprises 13 residues. The ends were cut back, 0 bases at V and 5 bases at J, with 7 bases in the middle. In germline, CDR1 is KGHSH, CDR2 LQKENI. The chain's CDR3 is CASSPPVSETQYF. Here the CDR3 DNA reads TGTGCCAGCTCACCACCGGTGTCGGAGACCCAGTACTTC.

V and J are TRBV6-2 or TRBV6-3 and TRBJ2-7; 7 bases are a match to TRBD2. After removal of 7 bases from V and 0 bases from J, the junction contained 9 bases not matched to a gene. The V gene's germline CDR1 is MNHEY and CDR2 SVGEGT. The CDR3 contains 15 residues. The CDR3 is CASTTGGSDSYEQYF. CDR3 nucleotides: TGTGCCAGCACTACCGGCGGGAGCGACTCCTACGAGCAGTACTTC.

This clonotype was counted a few times. The rearrangement links TRBV20-1 to TRBJ2-7; maybe TRBD2 (6 bases). Trimming pared 5 bases from V and 2 bases from J, leaving 22 bases between. CDR1 and CDR2 from the germline V gene are DFQATT and SNEGSKA (reference sequence). This CDR3 has 16 residues. The CDR3 region has the DNA TGCAGTGCTGGGGGTTGGGACTCACACCAACCCTACGAGCAGTACTTC. As protein: CSAGGWDSHQPYEQYF.

This chain uses TRBV6-6 with TRBJ1-4, with D maybe TRBD1 (6 bases). The germline V gene has CDR1 MNHNY and CDR2 SVGAGI (reference sequence). The ends were cut back, 7 bases at V and 6 bases at J, with 9 bases in the middle. The CDR3 is made up of 12 amino acids. This chain's CDR3 is CASKWTDEKLFF. For the CDR3, the DNA is TGTGCCAGCAAATGGACAGATGAAAAACTGTTTTTT.

This clonotype was counted between two and nine times. The chain combines TRBV18 with TRBJ2-1; 9 nucleotides align to TRBD1. CDR1 is KGHSH, CDR2 LQKENI, per germline. The CDR3 consists of 12 residues. CDR3 DNA: TGTGCACACAGGGGGCCCCACAATGAGCAGTTCTTC. This sequence encodes CAHRGPHNEQFF.

This clonotype has a handful of counts. The V and J genes are TRBV7-9 and TRBJ2-2; 7 nucleotides agree with TRBD2. The CDR3 runs to 16 residues. CDR1 and CDR2 (germline): SEHNR, FQNEAQ (reference sequence). The J segment lost 9 bases and the V segment lost 4 bases, leaving 14 bases of the junction unmatched. CDR3 sequence: CASSSATSSHRRELFF. CDR3 in DNA: TGTGCCAGCAGCTCCGCGACTAGCAGTCACCGGAGGGAGCTGTTTTTT.

Only a few counts were recorded for this clonotype. This chain joins TRBV4-3 and TRBJ2-1, with 12 bases matching TRBD2. CDR1 is LGHNA, CDR2 YSLEER, per germline. The CDR3 length is 16 residues. V gave up 3 bases and J gave up 8 bases; unmatched junction bases: 8. CDR3 residues: CASSQTLAGGFDEQFF. CDR3 DNA sequence: TGCGCCAGCAGCCAGACCCTAGCGGGAGGGTTCGATGAGCAGTTCTTC.

This chain links TRBV5-1 with TRBJ2-1; possibly TRBD2 for D (7 bases). The CDR3 is 15 residues long. The germline gives CDR1 SGHRS, CDR2 YFSETQ. The germline V and J ends were trimmed by 7 bases and 8 bases, with 22 bases remaining between them. The chain's CDR3 is CASATSKGGRDEQFF. The CDR3 DNA follows: TGCGCCAGCGCAACCTCCAAAGGGGGGAGGGATGAGCAGTTCTTC.

The chain combines TRBV6-1 with TRBJ2-7; TRBD2 agrees at 10 bases. CDR1 and CDR2 (germline): MNHNS, SASEGT. V lost 5 bases and J lost 0; bases outside the gene matches: 7. There are 16 residues in the CDR3. CDR3 amino acids: CASSKQLAGASYEQYF. In nucleotides, the CDR3 is TGTGCCAGCAGTAAGCAGCTAGCGGGGGCCTCCTACGAGCAGTACTTC.

This clonotype has just a few counts. The chain uses TRBV20-1 and TRBJ1-2, with D unresolved. V was clipped by 0 bases and J by 6 bases, with 17 bases between them. CDR3 length equals 15 residues. In germline, CDR1 is DFQATT, CDR2 SNEGSKA (reference sequence). CDR3 DNA sequence: TGCAGTGCTAGAGATCCAAGAAATATGAACCATGGCTACACCTTC. Its protein product is CSARDPRNMNHGYTF.

Ten or more counts support this clonotype. The chain combines TRBV9 with TRBJ2-3; TRBD2 might be the D (6 bases). CDR1 is SGDLS, CDR2 YYNGEE, per germline. V was trimmed by 1 base and J by 0 bases, leaving 15 bases between them. The CDR3 loop spans 17 amino acids. CDR3 residues: CASSVSGGDRSTDTQYF. CDR3 DNA sequence: TGTGCCAGCAGCGTAAGCGGCGGGGATAGGAGCACAGATACGCAGTATTTT.

The chain has TRBV10-3 and TRBJ1-2; 10 nucleotides agree with TRBD1. The CDR3 has 14 residues. V lost 5 bases to trimming and J lost 3 bases; unmatched junction nucleotides: 3. Germline V CDR1 and CDR2: ENHRY, SYGVKD. In DNA form, the CDR3 reads TGTGCCATCAGTCAGACAGGGGGCGACTATGGCTACACCTTC. It translates to CAISQTGGDYGYTF.

The V gene is TRBV6-6, the J gene TRBJ1-2, with D perhaps TRBD1 (5 bases). CDR1 is MNHNY and CDR2 is SVGAGI in the germline V gene (reference sequence). CDR3 size: 13 residues. The V gene lost 6 bases and the J gene lost 6 bases, with 14 bases spanning the gap. CDR3 sequence: CASSRERGDGYTF. The CDR3 DNA sequence: TGTGCCAGCAGCCGCGAAAGAGGGGATGGCTACACCTTC.

This clonotype has ten or more counts. The chain is built from TRBV20-1 and TRBJ1-5; D may be TRBD1 (6 bases). CDR1 DFQATT and CDR2 SNEGSKA come from the germline V gene (reference sequence). This CDR3 is 12 amino acids long. With 2 bases removed from V and 7 bases from J, the gap between germline ends came to 9 bases. The CDR3 DNA sequence: TGCAGTGCTAGACAGGGGACCCAGCCCCAGCATTTT. It translates to CSARQGTQPQHF.

The gene calls are TRBV20-1 and TRBJ1-1; D is ambiguous. The length of the CDR3 is 14 residues. Trimming shortened V by 0 bases and J by 1 base, and 9 bases separated the two germline ends. Germline CDR1 is DFQATT and CDR2 is SNEGSKA (reference sequence). The DNA of the CDR3 is TGCAGTGCTAGAGATCAGCAGAGGAACACTGAAGCTTTCTTT. Amino acids: CSARDQQRNTEAFF.